The clone carrying this T cell receptor (beta chain) has just a few counts. Its antigen is undetermined. Amplification used 60 Vbeta primers and 13 Jbeta primers. Produced via immunoSEQ multiplex PCR; TCRdb's table is partial and in-frame only. The data contain 150,000 to 200,000 clones, around 76% of them singletons. CDR3 length equals 12 residues. Germline V gene sequence: CDR1 MNHNY, CDR2 SVGAGI (reference sequence). J lost 3 bases, V lost 8 bases, and 4 bases had no gene match. The record originates from a study of cytomegalovirus exposure and HLA in healthy donors. The study, taken as a whole, reports: Analysis performed later found around 15,000 TCR beta sequences associated with HLA alleles at 0.05 false discovery rate. Earlier analysis found most TCR beta V segments productive about 90% or about 30% of the time.

What was sequenced was PBMCs. The chain combines TRBV6-6 with TRBJ2-7; TRBD2 agrees at 7 bases. The clonotype originates from a woman aged 35 to 49 in good health and CMV-seronegative. CDR3 protein: CASAGGSYEQYF. The CDR3 nucleotides read TGTGCCAGCGCCGGCGGGAGCTACGAGCAGTACTTC.